This T cell receptor (beta chain) was documented in a study of cytomegalovirus exposure and HLA in healthy donors (dated by TCRdb to 2016 to 2017). Broadly, across the study: An earlier analysis of some 600 of the donors reported 276 Gb of sequence data and around 100 million unique TCR beta sequences obtained from around 170 million T cells. The study combined high-throughput TCR immunosequencing, statistical association of individual TCRs with disease status, and machine learning to predict cytomegalovirus infection status. An earlier analysis of more than 450 of the donors used high-throughput TCR beta sequencing to judge whether each TCR beta V gene segment behaved as functional or pseudogenic. On average, 235,054 unique TCR beta nucleotide sequences were sequenced per donor among more than 350 genotyped donors of the cohort, with approximately 18% of those sequences being non-productive. Class I and class II HLA loci were covered by the typing at four-digit resolution. A separate validation cohort of roughly 110 different subjects was used in addition to the 666-subject first cohort. A few DR-DQ haplotypes were treated as single units for association and clustering because of strong linkage in the cohort. Donor age, sex, ethnicity and CMV serostatus were compiled together with the repertoire data. The study aimed to test whether cataloging public T cell receptors could reveal signatures of past pathogen exposure. The study profiled the T cell repertoires of 500 to 800 subjects by immunosequencing and related them to cytomegalovirus serostatus. Rather than using new phenotypic data, the later analysis identified candidate immune exposures from TCR beta sequences and from how often those sequences occurred across donors. The genetic ancestry cluster associated with self-reported Caucasian donors included over 65% of the roughly 400 genotyped donors. A later analysis re-examined previously published TCR beta repertoires from roughly 650 donors and added high-resolution HLA genotyping to investigate patterns of TCR occurrence. A later genetic analysis took genome-wide SNP genotypes for 398 of the 666 donors and used that subset as a discovery cohort. An early release covering 500 to 750 HLA-typed donors comprised around 300 gigabases of sequencing data and around 80 million unique TCR sequences. The number of donors typed differed by locus, with about 629-630 for A, B, C, DRB1 and DQB1, around 500 for DQA1, under 610 for DPA1, and over 400 for DPB1. Every repertoire in the discovery cohort had been generated on one and the same sequencing platform. Here is what the overall study found, with its caveats: Most CMV-associated TCR beta chains appeared to be HLA-restricted in a later analysis, and the HLA associations seemed to be driven largely by CMV exposure. A few of the identified cytomegalovirus-associated TCR beta chains were confirmed in vitro to be specific for cytomegalovirus antigens. Assigning TCR associations to individual alleles was difficult when HLA alleles, especially DR and DQ, strongly co-occurred. According to the authors, the approach could potentially be generalized to other disease states and immunological phenotypes. Specific HLA alleles were associated with roughly 17,000 TCR beta sequences at a false discovery rate of 0.05 in a later analysis. According to a later analysis, TCR association rates differed among HLA loci, with DRB1 alleles showing the most associated TCRs and HLA-C alleles showing the fewest. Because HLA typing was missing for some donors at each locus, association tests included only the typed subset. The sequencing pipeline was judged likely to have produced a cluster of highly shared sequence variants as a technical artifact. This cohort had only TCR beta chains sequenced, and the lack of alpha or paired-chain data limited which features could be detected. Because counts were too low, around 18 rarely observed V segments, including chromosome 9 orphons, were left out of the earlier analysis of over 550 of the donors. A later genetic analysis reported fewer N-insertions in productive TCRs among donors in an Asian-associated ancestry cluster than the roughly 700-donor mean. According to a later analysis, parvovirus B19, influenza, CMV and Epstein-Barr virus appeared linked to several top co-occurrence clusters. The study listed 164 TCR beta chains as associated with cytomegalovirus. In an earlier analysis of over 550 of the donors, most TCR beta V segments were observed in productive rearrangements about 90% or about 30% of the time, broadly matching IMGT annotations. While some public TCRs were present in many individuals, most TCR sequences turned up only very rarely across donors. Compared with equally common non-associated chains, HLA-associated TCR beta chains in a later analysis were more clonally expanded and had lower generation probabilities. Immune exposure information for the cohort was limited to CMV serostatus. The presence/absence analyses assumed that sequencing depth was roughly uniform across donors, and that assumption may not be true. V-gene and J-gene trimming of TCR beta chains was associated with a missense DCLRE1C variant in a later genetic analysis, and the association was replicated in an independent cohort. A further reported finding was that TCR beta sequences accurately predicted the HLA-A and HLA-B alleles for most subjects in the first cohort. Some IMGT-functional V segments, including TRBV6-2 and TRBV6-3, could not be distinguished by the 87-base-pair reads and were therefore excluded. Linkage disequilibrium might explain the correlated functional status among segregating V segments, but an unknown experimental factor could not be excluded. The classifier was reported to diagnose cytomegalovirus status with high specificity and sensitivity in both the original cohort and the validation cohort.

About this clone: The target of this receptor is not known. One base away there is no much larger clone; base qualities are not given.

Libraries were constructed by the immunoSEQ multiplex PCR assay. For the multiplex PCR, a mixture combining 60 forward primers for TCR Vbeta segments and 13 reverse primers for TCR Jbeta segments was used. A multiplex PCR assay on genomic DNA amplified the CDR3 region of rearranged TCR beta genes. Amplified TCR beta libraries were sequenced as 87-base-pair reads on the Illumina HiSeq System. The study's processing was this. A later analysis counted about 80 million unique TCR beta chains across the 600 to 850 repertoires, and 10 million to 11 million of these chains were shared by at least two donors. To remove PCR and sequencing errors, raw reads were error-corrected and collapsed into unique sequences using a nearest-neighbor algorithm that merged closely related sequences. CDR3 sequences were aligned to IMGT reference sequences to assign V, D and J gene segments. For a sequence to be retained, a match of at least six nucleotides to both a V gene segment and a J gene segment was required. A rearrangement counted as productive if the CDR3 had no stop codons and remained in frame with V and J, and every other rearrangement counted as non-productive. CDR3 was defined by IMGT convention, running from the second conserved V-encoded cysteine to the conserved J-encoded phenylalanine. In an earlier analysis of approximately 590 of the donors, sequences lacking an unambiguous match to a single V gene segment were excluded. In an earlier analysis of approximately 500 of the donors, a V segment was called functional when productive rearrangements were above 56.7%, and segregating when the standard deviation between donors exceeded 5%. A statistical classification framework was developed to diagnose cytomegalovirus status using the catalog of TCR beta chain sequences. In a later analysis, V and J genes were assigned by comparing TCR nucleotide sequences against IMGT/GENE-DB human TR gene sequences. A later analysis assigned CDR3 sequences and most-parsimonious VDJ recombination scenarios with the TCRdist pipeline. In a later analysis, every TCR beta chain was defined by the combination of its CDR3 amino acid sequence and its V-gene family, and reads without a unique V-gene family were dropped. A later analysis removed roughly 590 highly shared, low-generation-probability nucleotide sequences to deal with suspected cross-contamination and a sequencing artifact. A later analysis calculated a clonal expansion index for each public chain from normalized within-repertoire ranks of inferred template counts. A later analysis computed generation probabilities with a VDJ recombination model fitted to out-of-frame rearrangements, and checked the results against IGoR. In a later analysis, hypergeometric tests were used to score TCR-TCR, TCR-HLA and TCR-CMV co-occurrence, with a repertoire-size bias correction applied to TCR pairs. In a later analysis, false discovery rates were estimated by permuting HLA or CMV assignments 20 times. In a later analysis, co-occurring TCRs were grouped using DBSCAN, and TCRdist sequence similarity was added for clustering within HLA-allele-positive subsets. For co-occurrence clustering, repertoires with fewer than 30,000 or more than 120,000 public chains were excluded, along with four or five repertoires with anomalous nucleotide sharing. The clones in this table, taken by TCRdb from immuneACCESS, are in-frame only. Not every clone is retained; where verified, under half of the shortfall comes from an unresolved V gene, and the cause of the rest is unknown. V and J calls and clone size are copied from that table; D and trimming were computed from the DNA. The sample table records under 200,000 clones; roughly 80% of these occur just once. Clones ranked in the top ten supply about 0.77% of the sample.

The germline V gene encodes CDR1 SGDLS and CDR2 YYNGEE. The CDR3 numbers 17 residues from cysteine through phenylalanine. Solely the CDR3 DNA is kept, with 51 bases framed from the first base. Germline trimming amounts to 2 bases on V and 0 bases on J, with 5 as the count of junction bases outside the gene matches. The cohort consisted of some 670 healthy bone marrow donors. All cohort members were sampled while nominally healthy, although unrecorded immune exposures were likely present. The donor tested CMV seronegative, placing the donor among the 350 or so seronegative members of the cohort. Each donor provided a peripheral blood sample, and peripheral blood mononuclear cells were used for TCR beta sequencing. The Qiagen DNeasy Blood Extraction Kit was used to extract genomic DNA from the blood cell samples.

The sequencing input was PBMCs. The sequence was obtained from a woman under 30 in good health and CMV-seronegative. This chain is built from TRBV9 and TRBJ2-2; the central 9 bases match TRBD2. The sequence in DNA is TGTGCCAGCAGCGTCTCGATAGCGGGAGCGAACACCGGGGAGCTGTTTTTT. This is translated as CASSVSIAGANTGELFF.